The 7 T cell receptor beta chains below come from one sample, sequenced in a study of STAT3 mutations in large granular lymphocyte leukemia. Their antigens remain unidentified. Study conclusions and caveats: Every T-LGLL patient had at least one immunodominant TCRbeta clonotype.

Using immunoSEQ multiplex PCR, the repertoire was profiled, and TCRdb retains in-frame clones only, with some absent. This table has about 4,300 clones, approximately 49% appearing once. Sequences were obtained from peripheral blood mononuclear cells. Receptors were obtained from a man aged 55 to 70 with T-cell large granular lymphocyte leukemia. Some clones in this sample may be carry-over from other donors' samples.

The genes are TRBV18 and TRBJ1-2; 10 positions agree with TRBD1. The germline V gene has CDR1 KGHSH and CDR2 LQKENI. The CDR3 length is 15 residues. V lost 3 bases to trimming and J lost 4 bases; unmatched junction nucleotides: 5. The CDR3 loop reads CASSPGTGVIYGYTF. The DNA for the CDR3 is TGTGCCAGCTCACCGGGGACAGGGGTAATCTATGGCTACACCTTC.

This clone was seen a handful of times. The chain employs TRBV9 and TRBJ2-3; maybe TRBD1 (6 bases). CDR1 is SGDLS and CDR2 is YYNGEE in the germline V gene. The CDR3 has 15 residues. Trimming left V 4 bases short and J 3 bases short, with 15 bases between. The CDR3 spells CASSPQGDATDTQYF. The CDR3 coding sequence is TGTGCCAGCAGCCCACAGGGAGATGCGACAGATACGCAGTATTTT.

This clone has only a few counts. The CDR3 loop reads CASSEAPSPETQYF. The CDR3 region has the DNA TGTGCCAGCAGTGAGGCCCCTTCCCCGGAGACCCAGTACTTC. The V gene is TRBV6-6, the J gene TRBJ2-5; D is unresolved. CDR1 MNHNY and CDR2 SVGAGI come from the germline V gene (reference sequence). There are 14 residues in the CDR3. The V and J ends lost 5 bases and 5 bases respectively, with 15 bases between them.

This chain uses TRBV30 with TRBJ1-2; D is undetermined. Germline V gene lookup returns CDR1 GTSNPN and CDR2 SVGIG (reference sequence). The germline V and J ends were trimmed by 0 bases and 9 bases, with 14 bases remaining between them. The CDR3 is 13 amino acids. The CDR3 region has the DNA TGTGCCTGGAGTGTAGGAGCCGAAAGCAGCTACACCTTC. This codes for CAWSVGAESSYTF. The variable domain in full, completed from reference TRBV30 and TRBJ1-2, reads SQTIHQWPATLVQPVGSPLSLECTVEGTSNPNLYWYRQAAGRGLQLLFYSVGIGQISSEVPQNLSASRPQDRQFILSSKKLLLSDSGFYLCAWSVGAESSYTFGSGTRLTVV.

There are a few counts of this clone. This chain connects TRBV7-3 to TRBJ2-5; D remains unclear. CDR1 SGHTA and CDR2 FQGTGA come from the germline V gene. The CDR3 runs 15 residues. V was cut by 5 bases and J by 4 bases, with 17 bases left in between. CDR3 sequence reads: CASSPTSSTRETQYF. CDR3 DNA sequence: TGTGCCAGCAGCCCGACCTCATCTACTCGAGAGACCCAGTACTTC.

This clone turned up a few times. The V gene is TRBV5-6, the J gene TRBJ2-7; TRBD1 aligns across 8 bases. This CDR3 comprises 16 residues. The junction had 8 bases not matched to a gene; V was cut back by 3 bases and J by 0 bases. Per germline, CDR1 SGHDT and CDR2 YYEEEE. The CDR3 sequence: CASSSRRTGNSYEQYF. CDR3 DNA: TGTGCCAGCAGCTCTAGACGGACAGGGAACTCCTACGAGCAGTACTTC.

This clone was recorded a few times. The chain joins TRBV5-6 to TRBJ1-2; D gene ambiguous. V lost 4 bases, J lost 6 bases, and 10 bases lay in between. Germline CDR1 reads SGHDT; CDR2 reads YYEEEE. There are 12 residues in the CDR3. CDR3 sequence reads: CASSRVRDGYTF. DNA for the CDR3: TGTGCCAGCAGCCGCGTACGTGATGGCTACACCTTC.